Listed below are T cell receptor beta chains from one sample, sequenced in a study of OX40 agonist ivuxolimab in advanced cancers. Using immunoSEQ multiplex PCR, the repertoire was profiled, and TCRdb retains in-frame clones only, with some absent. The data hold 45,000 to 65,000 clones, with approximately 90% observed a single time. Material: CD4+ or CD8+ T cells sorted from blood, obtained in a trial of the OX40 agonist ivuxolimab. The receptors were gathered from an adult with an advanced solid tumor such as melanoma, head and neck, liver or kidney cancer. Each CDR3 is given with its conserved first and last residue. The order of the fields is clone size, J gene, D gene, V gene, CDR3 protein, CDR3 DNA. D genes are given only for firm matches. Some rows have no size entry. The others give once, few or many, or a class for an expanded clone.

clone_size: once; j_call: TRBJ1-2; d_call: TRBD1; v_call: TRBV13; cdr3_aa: CASSSTGTGEGLGYGYTF; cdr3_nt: TGTGCCAGCAGCAGTACCGGGACAGGGGAGGGTTTGGGATATGGCTACACCTTC
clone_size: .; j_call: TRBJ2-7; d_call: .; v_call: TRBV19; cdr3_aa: CASSPQTRGFYEQYF; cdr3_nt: TGTGCCAGTAGTCCCCAGACCAGGGGCTTCTACGAGCAGTACTTC
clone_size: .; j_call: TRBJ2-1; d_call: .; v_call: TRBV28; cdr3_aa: CASSFGLALNEQFF; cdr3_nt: TGTGCCAGCAGTTTTGGGCTAGCCCTCAATGAGCAGTTCTTC
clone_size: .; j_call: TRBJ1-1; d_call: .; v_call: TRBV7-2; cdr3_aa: CASSRGGYTEAFF; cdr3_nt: TGTGCCAGCAGCAGGGGGGGTTACACTGAAGCTTTCTTT
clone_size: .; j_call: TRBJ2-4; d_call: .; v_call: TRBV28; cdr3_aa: CASTKRTVAKNIQYF; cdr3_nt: TGTGCCAGCACGAAGCGGACGGTAGCCAAAAACATTCAGTACTTC
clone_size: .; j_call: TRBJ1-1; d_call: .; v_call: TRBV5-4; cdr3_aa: CASSRGSTEAFF; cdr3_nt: TGTGCCAGCAGCCGAGGGTCGACTGAAGCTTTCTTT
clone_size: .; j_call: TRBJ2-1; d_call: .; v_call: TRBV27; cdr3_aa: CASTQTNTGYNEQFF; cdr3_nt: TGTGCCAGCACCCAGACTAATACAGGGTACAATGAGCAGTTCTTC
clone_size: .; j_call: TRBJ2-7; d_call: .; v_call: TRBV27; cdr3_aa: CASSLQGFSYEQYF; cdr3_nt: TGTGCCAGCAGTTTGCAGGGCTTCTCCTACGAGCAGTACTTC
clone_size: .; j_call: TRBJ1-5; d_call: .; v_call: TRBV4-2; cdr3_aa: CASSQDLGRGGNQPQHF; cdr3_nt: TGTGCCAGCAGCCAAGACTTGGGCAGGGGTGGCAATCAGCCCCAGCATTTT
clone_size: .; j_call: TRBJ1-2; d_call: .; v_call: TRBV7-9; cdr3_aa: CASSLAVGDGYTF; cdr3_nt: TGTGCCAGCAGCTTAGCGGTGGGGGATGGCTACACCTTC
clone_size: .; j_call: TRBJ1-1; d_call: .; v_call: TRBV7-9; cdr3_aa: CASGGTEAFF; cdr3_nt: TGTGCCAGCGGCGGGACTGAAGCTTTCTTT
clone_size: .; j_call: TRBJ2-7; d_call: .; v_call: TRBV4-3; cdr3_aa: CASSPGTNSPRFTDF; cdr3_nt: TGCGCCAGCAGCCCGGGAACCAATAGTCCAAGATTTACGGACTTC
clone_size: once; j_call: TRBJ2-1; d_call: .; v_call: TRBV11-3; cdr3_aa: CASSLRVGEQFF; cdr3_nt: TGTGCCAGCAGCTTACGCGTGGGAGAGCAGTTCTTC
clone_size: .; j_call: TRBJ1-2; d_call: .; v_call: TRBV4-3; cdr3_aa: CASSPDRLYFYTF; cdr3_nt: TGCGCCAGCAGCCCAGACAGACTGTACTTCTACACCTTC
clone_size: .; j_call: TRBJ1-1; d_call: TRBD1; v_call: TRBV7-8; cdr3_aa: CASSLVRRQGNTEAFF; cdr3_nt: TGTGCCAGCAGCTTAGTCAGGAGACAGGGGAACACTGAAGCTTTCTTT
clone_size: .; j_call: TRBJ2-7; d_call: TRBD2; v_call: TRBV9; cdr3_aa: CASSVEPSGRDEQYF; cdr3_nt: TGTGCCAGCAGCGTAGAACCTAGCGGGAGAGACGAGCAGTACTTC
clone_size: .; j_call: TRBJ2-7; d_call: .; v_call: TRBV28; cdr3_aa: CASGEREQYF; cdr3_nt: TGTGCCAGCGGGGAGCGCGAGCAGTACTTC
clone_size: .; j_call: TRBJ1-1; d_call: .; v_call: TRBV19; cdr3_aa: CASSIALSQGENTEAFF; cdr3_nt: TGTGCCAGTAGTATAGCTCTCAGCCAGGGAGAGAACACTGAAGCTTTCTTT
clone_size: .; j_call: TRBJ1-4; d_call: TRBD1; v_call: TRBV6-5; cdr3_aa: CASSPGQFDEKLFF; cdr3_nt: TGTGCCAGCAGTCCGGGACAGTTCGATGAAAAACTGTTTTTT
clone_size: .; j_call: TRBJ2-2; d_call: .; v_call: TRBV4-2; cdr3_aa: CASSQDGPDYANTGELFF; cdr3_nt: TGTGCCAGCAGCCAAGATGGGCCGGACTACGCGAACACCGGGGAGCTGTTTTTT
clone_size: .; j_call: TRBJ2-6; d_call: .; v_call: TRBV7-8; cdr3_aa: CASTPFEGANVLTF; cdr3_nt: TGTGCCAGCACCCCCTTCGAGGGGGCCAACGTCCTGACTTTC
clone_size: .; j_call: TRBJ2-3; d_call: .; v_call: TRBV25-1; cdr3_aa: CASSEFRVDTQYF; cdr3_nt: TGTGCCAGCAGTGAATTCCGAGTAGATACGCAGTATTTT
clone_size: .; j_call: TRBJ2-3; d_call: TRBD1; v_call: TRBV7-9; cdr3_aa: CASSLGQGRADTQYF; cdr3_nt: TGTGCCAGCAGCTTGGGACAGGGGAGGGCAGATACGCAGTATTTT
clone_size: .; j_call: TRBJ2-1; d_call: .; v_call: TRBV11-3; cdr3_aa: CASSLDRGDNEQFF; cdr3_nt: TGTGCCAGCAGCTTAGATAGGGGGGACAATGAGCAGTTCTTC
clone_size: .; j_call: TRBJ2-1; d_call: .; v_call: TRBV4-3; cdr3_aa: CASSQDSSSSAYNEQFF; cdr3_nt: TGCGCCAGCAGCCAAGATAGTTCGTCTAGCGCGTACAATGAGCAGTTCTTC
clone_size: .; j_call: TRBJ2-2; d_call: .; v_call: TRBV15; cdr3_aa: CATSRDRLAENTGELFF; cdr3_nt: TGTGCCACCAGCAGAGATCGTCTAGCCGAGAACACCGGGGAGCTGTTTTTT
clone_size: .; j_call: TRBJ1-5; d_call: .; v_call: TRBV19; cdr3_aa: CASSIGYKYSNQPQHF; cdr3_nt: TGTGCCAGTAGTATAGGTTACAAATATAGCAATCAGCCCCAGCATTTT
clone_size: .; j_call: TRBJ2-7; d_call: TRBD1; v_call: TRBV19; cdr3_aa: CASSYRTGNLEQYF; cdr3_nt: TGTGCCAGTAGTTATAGGACAGGGAATCTCGAGCAGTACTTC
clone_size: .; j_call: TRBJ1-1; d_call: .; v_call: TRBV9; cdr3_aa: CASSEPQGVDTEAFF; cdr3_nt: TGTGCCAGCAGCGAACCACAGGGAGTTGACACTGAAGCTTTCTTT
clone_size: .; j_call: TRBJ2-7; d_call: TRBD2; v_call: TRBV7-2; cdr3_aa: CASSSLTSGTREQYF; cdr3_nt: TGTGCCAGCAGCTCGCTGACTAGCGGGACGCGAGAGCAGTACTTC
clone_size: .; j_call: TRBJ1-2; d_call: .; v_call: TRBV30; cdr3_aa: CAWSVGADYGYTF; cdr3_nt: TGTGCCTGGAGTGTAGGGGCAGACTATGGCTACACCTTC
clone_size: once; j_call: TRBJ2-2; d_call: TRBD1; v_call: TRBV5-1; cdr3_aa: CASSGRQGVDTGELFF; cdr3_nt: TGCGCCAGCAGCGGGCGGCAGGGGGTGGACACCGGGGAGCTGTTTTTT
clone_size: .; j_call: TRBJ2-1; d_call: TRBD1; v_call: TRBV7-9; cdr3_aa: CASSLAQGGGNEQFF; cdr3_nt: TGTGCCAGCAGCTTAGCGCAAGGGGGCGGGAATGAGCAGTTCTTC
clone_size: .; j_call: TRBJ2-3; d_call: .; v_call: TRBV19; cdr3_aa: CANPKETSTDTQYF; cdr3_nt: TGTGCCAACCCAAAAGAGACAAGCACAGATACGCAGTATTTT
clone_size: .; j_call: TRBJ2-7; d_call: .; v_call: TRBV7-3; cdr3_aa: CASSMGPAYEQYF; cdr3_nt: TGTGCCAGCAGCATGGGACCTGCCTACGAGCAGTACTTC
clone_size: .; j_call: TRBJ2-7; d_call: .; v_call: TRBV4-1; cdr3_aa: CASSQEGGSYYEQYF; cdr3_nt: TGCGCCAGCAGCCAAGAAGGCGGCAGTTACTACGAGCAGTACTTC
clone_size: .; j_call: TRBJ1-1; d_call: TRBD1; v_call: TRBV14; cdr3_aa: CASSLFSGTGVYTEAFF; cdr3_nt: TGTGCCAGCAGCCTATTTTCCGGGACAGGGGTGTACACTGAAGCTTTCTTT